This T cell receptor (beta chain) was retrieved from a study of blood T cell repertoires in COVID-19. The overall study: Collection of acute and convalescent COVID-19 samples took place in the United States, Italy and Spain. T cells, B-cell-depleted T cells, or PBMCs supplied cDNA or gDNA.

The table came from immunoSEQ multiplex PCR; TCRdb's copy has only in-frame clones and leaves some out. The table lists about 24,000 clones, about nine tenths of them singletons. V gave up 3 bases and J gave up 6 bases; unmatched junction bases: 17. This CDR3 has 19 residues. The germline V gene has CDR1 LGHDT and CDR2 YNNKEL (reference sequence). The receptor was derived from a human donor with active COVID-19. The donor label of this sample is uncertain. This chain links TRBV3-1 (or the pseudogene TRBV3-2) with TRBJ2-1; the match to TRBD2 covers 10 bases. Sequencing was performed on peripheral blood. The DNA for the CDR3 is TGTGCCAGCAGCCACGGACTAGCGGAGAGCGGTGGACCTTTCAATGAGCAGTTCTTC. Its translation: CASSHGLAESGGPFNEQFF.